This paragraph covers one TCR beta chain sequence. This sample was taken from a study of shared clonotypes between healthy human individuals. Data came from immunoSEQ multiplex PCR; TCRdb stores just in-frame clones and leaves some out. Of about 2.5 million clones in the sample, around 92% are singletons; the top ten hold 0.37%. From germline, CDR1 is LNHDA and CDR2 SQIVND (reference sequence). The CDR3 runs to 17 residues. V dropped 2 bases and J dropped 7; count of bases not matched to a gene: 13. The sequenced sample was naive CD4+ T cells from PBMCs. Subset meaning: CD45RA+ positively selected. The source of this sequence is a man aged 18 to 29 in good health. Some clones in this sample may be carry-over from other donors' samples. The rearrangement links TRBV19 to TRBJ1-4; 7 bases agree with TRBD1. Here the CDR3 DNA reads TGTGCCAGTAGTATAAGAGGGACAGCCGACGGGGCTGAAAAACTGTTTTTT. Translating it yields CASSIRGTADGAEKLFF.